The clone carrying this TCR beta chain was seen only a few times. Its target is unknown. V was trimmed by 5 bases and J by 0 bases, leaving 17 bases between them. This CDR3 has 16 residues. These data originate in a study of response to subunit inactivated influenza vaccine. Findings and caveats of the study: Few additional T cells are recruited per seasonal influenza vaccination, authors suggested.

TCRdb ran MiXCR on the RT-PCR reads and lists one entry per CDR3 protein. Here the sample spans approximately 680,000 distinct CDR3 sequences, less than 20% being singletons. This TCR was sampled from a man over 45 who received an inactivated influenza vaccine. The input for sequencing was PBMCs from blood, taken 12 days after vaccination. The V call is TRBV12-3 or TRBV12-4, the J call TRBJ2-7, with D maybe TRBD2 (6 bases). In nucleotides, the CDR3 is TGTGCCAGCAGTCTCGGACTACCGCCTAGCTCCTACGAGCAGTACTTC. It encodes CASSLGLPPSSYEQYF.